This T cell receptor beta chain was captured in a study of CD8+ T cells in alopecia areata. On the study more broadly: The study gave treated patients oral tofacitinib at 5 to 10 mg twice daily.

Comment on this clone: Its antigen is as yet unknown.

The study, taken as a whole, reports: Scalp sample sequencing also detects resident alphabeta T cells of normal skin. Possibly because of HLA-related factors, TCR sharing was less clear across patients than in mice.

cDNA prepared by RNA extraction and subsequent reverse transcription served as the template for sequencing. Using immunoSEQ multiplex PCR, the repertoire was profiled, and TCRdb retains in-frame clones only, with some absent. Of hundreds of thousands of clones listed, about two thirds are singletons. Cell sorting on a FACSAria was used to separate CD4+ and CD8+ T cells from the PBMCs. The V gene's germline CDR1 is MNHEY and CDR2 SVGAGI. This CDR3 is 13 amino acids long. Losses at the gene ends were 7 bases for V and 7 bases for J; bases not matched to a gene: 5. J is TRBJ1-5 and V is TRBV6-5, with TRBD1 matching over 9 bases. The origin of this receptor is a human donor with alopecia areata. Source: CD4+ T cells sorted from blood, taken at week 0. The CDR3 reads CASTGDRVQPQHF. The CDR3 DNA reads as TGTGCCAGCACCGGGGACAGGGTGCAGCCCCAGCATTTT.